A single sample gave rise to the 20 T cell receptor beta chains below, sequenced in a study of T cells after yellow fever vaccination (dated by TCRdb to about 2019). The library was produced with 5' RACE. The sample was run on an Illumina NovaSeq 6000. TCRdb applied fastp at Q25 and MiXCR to the public reads, then kept only in-frame beta chains. Rows are combined by CDR3 protein, so each entry shows the most common genes and DNA. Recorded for this sample are roughly 350,000 distinct CDR3 sequences; 4.1% of them occurred a single time. The ten biggest clones cover approximately 25% of the sample. This specimen's treatment or condition label, interpreted: live attenuated yellow fever vaccine strain. The sample here was PBMCs, taken 5 days after the yellow fever booster vaccination. All receptors derive from a man younger than 35 who received the YFV17D yellow fever vaccine.

This clonotype has just a few counts. This chain uses TRBV10-3 with TRBJ1-2, with D perhaps matching TRBD1 (5 bases). Between the trimmed V and J ends, which lost 4 bases and 4 bases, there was a span of 13 bases. Germline CDR1 reads ENHRY; CDR2 reads SYGVKD. The CDR3 totals 14 residues. The CDR3 bases are TGTGCCATCAGTGTCGGGGGAGCAAGCTATGGCTACACCTTC. This codes for CAISVGGASYGYTF.

The V gene is TRBV6-6, the J gene TRBJ2-1; TRBD1 might be the D (6 bases). The CDR3 contains 12 residues. With 4 bases removed from V and 15 bases from J, the gap between germline ends came to 16 bases. CDR1 and CDR2 (germline): MNHNY, SVGAGI (reference sequence). CDR3 coding DNA: TGTGCCAGCAGTTTCCCGCAGGGGTTTCTGTTCTTC. It encodes CASSFPQGFLFF.

This clonotype was counted between two and nine times. This rearrangement joins TRBV2 to TRBJ2-5; 9 nucleotides agree with TRBD2. CDR3 length equals 16 residues. Germline assignment: CDR1 SNHLY and CDR2 FYNNEI. After removal of 9 bases from V and 4 bases from J, the junction contained 15 bases not matched to a gene. Here the CDR3 DNA reads TGTGCCAGAAGAGAGCAGACCGGGACTAGCATAGAGACCCAGTACTTC. Translating it yields CARREQTGTSIETQYF.

The CDR3 sequence: CASSPDFFLRNEQFF. CDR3 nucleotides: TGTGCCAGCAGCCCTGACTTTTTTCTGAGGAATGAGCAGTTCTTC. This rearrangement joins TRBV3-2 to TRBJ2-1. TRBV3-2 is designated a pseudogene. The CDR3 is 15 residues long.

This clonotype was recorded a few times. The chain recombines TRBV12-3 or TRBV12-4 with TRBJ1-5; no reliable D call. This CDR3 contains 14 residues. The V and J ends lost 6 bases and 1 base respectively, with 10 bases between them. In DNA, the CDR3 is TGTGCCAGCAGCCTGAAACGAAGCAATCAGCCCCAGCATTTT. As protein: CASSLKRSNQPQHF.

This clonotype was picked up a small number of times. The CDR3 protein is CASSLAGPAQYF. For the CDR3, the DNA is TGTGCCAGCAGCTTAGCGGGGCCCGCCCAGTACTTC. The V gene is TRBV7-6, the J gene TRBJ2-5; possibly TRBD1 for D (5 bases). This CDR3 spans 12 amino acids. Trimming pared 0 bases from V and 9 bases from J, leaving 8 bases between. Germline V CDR1 and CDR2: SGHVS, FNYEAQ.

There are many counts of this clonotype. This rearrangement joins TRBV18 to TRBJ1-3, with D perhaps matching TRBD1 (6 bases). Looked up from germline, CDR1 is KGHSH and CDR2 is LQKENI. The V gene lost 3 bases and the J gene lost 0 bases, with 9 bases spanning the gap. The CDR3 extends over 15 amino acids. CDR3 nucleotide sequence: TGTGCCAGCTCACCCGACAGGAGCTCTGGAAACACCATATATTTT. This codes for CASSPDRSSGNTIYF.

This clonotype was observed many times. The V and J genes are TRBV7-7 and TRBJ2-5, with TRBD2 matching 10 bases. The germline CDR1 and CDR2 sequences are SSHAT and FNYEAQ (reference sequence). V lost 5 bases, J lost 5 bases, and 17 bases stayed unmatched. This CDR3 contains 18 residues. Here the CDR3 reads CASSRRVAGGPQRETQYF. The CDR3 DNA is TGTGCCAGCAGCCGTAGAGTAGCGGGGGGCCCCCAACGGGAGACCCAGTACTTC.

V and J are TRBV9 and TRBJ1-6; tentatively, D is TRBD1 (6 bases). This CDR3 is 14 amino acids long. V lost 3 bases and J lost 5, with 9 bases in between. The germline V gene has CDR1 SGDLS and CDR2 YYNGEE. In nucleotides, the CDR3 is TGTGCCAGCAGCGCACAGGGAGATAATTCACCCCTCCACTTT. Translated: CASSAQGDNSPLHF.

The V call is TRBV7-9, the J call TRBJ2-3; 11 nucleotides agree with TRBD1. J was trimmed by 6 bases and V by 5 bases; bases with no gene match: 7. CDR3 size: 15 residues. Germline V lookup: CDR1 SEHNR, CDR2 FQNEAQ (reference sequence). For the CDR3, the DNA is TGTGCCAGCAGCCCGGGACAGGGGGGTCCGGATACGCAGTATTTT. Translating it yields CASSPGQGGPDTQYF.

This clonotype was counted a few times. This chain links TRBV5-1 with TRBJ1-1; D remains ambiguous. Per germline, CDR1 SGHRS and CDR2 YFSETQ. This CDR3 region has 14 residues. V was cut by 4 bases and J by 0 bases, with 10 bases left in between. The CDR3: CASSLDTVNTEAFF. Written as DNA, the CDR3 is TGCGCCAGCAGCCTCGACACGGTGAACACTGAAGCTTTCTTT.

The chain couples TRBV6-5 to TRBJ1-5; maybe TRBD1 (5 bases). The CDR3 covers 13 residues. Germline lookup yields CDR1 MNHEY and CDR2 SVGAGI. Trimming stripped 6 bases from V and 9 bases from J, with 15 bases between. The CDR3 protein is CASSRGRDRPQHF. The CDR3 bases are TGTGCCAGCAGCCGTGGCAGGGATCGGCCCCAGCATTTT.

This clonotype was seen a few times. The V and J genes are TRBV20-1 and TRBJ2-3, with TRBD2 matching 8 bases. V was pared by 6 bases and J by 4 bases, with 6 bases of the junction left unmatched. This CDR3 is 13 amino acids long. Germline CDR1 reads DFQATT; CDR2 reads SNEGSKA (reference sequence). Written as DNA, the CDR3 is TGCAGTGCAACGGGGGGGCGTTCAGATACGCAGTATTTT. Amino acid sequence: CSATGGRSDTQYF.

This clonotype was detected ten times or more. The chain couples TRBV20-1 to TRBJ2-1, with D possibly matching TRBD2 (5 bases). The CDR3 has 14 residues. Germline V gene sequence: CDR1 DFQATT, CDR2 SNEGSKA (reference sequence). The V end was cut by 3 bases, the J end by 0 bases, with 9 bases between. DNA for the CDR3: TGCAGTGCTAGGGAAGGGAGCTCCTACAATGAGCAGTTCTTC. Protein sequence: CSAREGSSYNEQFF.

The chain recombines TRBV15 with TRBJ2-7; 7 bases match TRBD1. After removal of 4 bases from V and 6 bases from J, the junction contained 9 bases not matched to a gene. The CDR3 runs 14 residues. Germline lookup yields CDR1 LNHNV and CDR2 YYDKDF (reference sequence). CDR3 in amino acids: CATSTRDSFREQYF. CDR3 nucleotides: TGTGCCACCAGCACACGGGACAGTTTCCGCGAGCAGTACTTC.

The chain uses TRBV12-3 or TRBV12-4 and TRBJ1-5; D is undetermined. Trimming shortened V by 5 bases and J by 7 bases, and 12 bases separated the two germline ends. The length of the CDR3 is 13 residues. The CDR3 DNA is TGTGCCAGCAGTGCGATTTCATGGCAGCCCCAGCATTTT. Its translation is CASSAISWQPQHF.

This clonotype was found a few times. V usage is TRBV18 and J usage is TRBJ2-7, with D perhaps TRBD2 (5 bases). This CDR3 has 14 amino acids. The V and J ends lost 2 bases and 1 base respectively, with 9 bases between them. The V gene's germline CDR1 is KGHSH and CDR2 LQKENI. The CDR3: CASSPVTGSYEQYF. The CDR3 DNA follows: TGTGCCAGCTCACCAGTGACGGGATCCTACGAGCAGTACTTC.

This clonotype was counted ten times or more. This chain connects TRBV4-3 to TRBJ2-2; the D gene could be TRBD1 or TRBD2 (5 bases each). CDR1 is LGHNA, CDR2 YSLEER, per germline. Trimming pared 2 bases from V and 5 bases from J, leaving 15 bases between. This CDR3 comprises 16 residues. As DNA, the CDR3 is TGCGCCAGCAGCCAAAACACCGGGGCTTGGACCGGGGAGCTGTTTTTT. Translation: CASSQNTGAWTGELFF.

The chain combines TRBV7-9 with TRBJ2-7; D is uncertain. Trimming cost V 5 bases and J 3 bases, with 17 bases left between them. This CDR3 region has 15 residues. CDR1 and CDR2 from the germline V gene are SEHNR and FQNEAQ (reference sequence). The CDR3 loop reads CASSAADSRIYEQYF. CDR3 bases: TGTGCCAGCAGCGCAGCCGACTCCCGGATCTACGAGCAGTACTTC.

This clonotype was seen more than once but under ten times. The chain couples TRBV7-8 to TRBJ1-6; D gene uncertain. CDR3 length: 14 residues. The V gene lost 4 bases and the J gene lost 9 bases, with 13 bases spanning the gap. Germline-derived CDR1 and CDR2 are SGHVS and FQNEAQ. The CDR3 DNA is TGTGCCAGCAGCTCAGGCGGGATGGGTTCACCCCTCCACTTT. The encoded protein is CASSSGGMGSPLHF.